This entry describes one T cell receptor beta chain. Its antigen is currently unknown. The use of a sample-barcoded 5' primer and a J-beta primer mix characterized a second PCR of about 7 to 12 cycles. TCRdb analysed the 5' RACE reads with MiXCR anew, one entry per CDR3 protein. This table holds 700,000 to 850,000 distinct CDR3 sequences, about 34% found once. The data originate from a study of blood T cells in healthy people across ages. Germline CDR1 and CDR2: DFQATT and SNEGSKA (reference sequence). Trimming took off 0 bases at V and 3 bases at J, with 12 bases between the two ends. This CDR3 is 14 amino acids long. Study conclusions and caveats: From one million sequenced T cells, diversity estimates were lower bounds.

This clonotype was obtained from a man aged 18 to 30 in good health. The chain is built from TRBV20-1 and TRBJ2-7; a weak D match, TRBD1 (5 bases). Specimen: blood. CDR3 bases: TGCAGTGCTAGAGAGGGGCAGGGCTACTACGAGCAGTACTTC. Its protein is CSAREGQGYYEQYF.